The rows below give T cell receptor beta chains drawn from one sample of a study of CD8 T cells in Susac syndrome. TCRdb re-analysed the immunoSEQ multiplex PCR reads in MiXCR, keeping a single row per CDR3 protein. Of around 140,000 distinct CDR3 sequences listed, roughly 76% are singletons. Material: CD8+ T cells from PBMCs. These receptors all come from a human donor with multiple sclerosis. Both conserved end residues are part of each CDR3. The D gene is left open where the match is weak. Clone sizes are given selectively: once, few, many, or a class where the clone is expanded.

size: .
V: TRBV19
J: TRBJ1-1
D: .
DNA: TGTGCCAGTACTCTGGGGCAGGGGCCGAACACTGAAGCTTTCTTT
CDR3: CASTLGQGPNTEAFF

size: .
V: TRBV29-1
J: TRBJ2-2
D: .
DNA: TGCAGCGTGCCTCTTTCCGCGACCGGGGAGCTGTTTTTT
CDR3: CSVPLSATGELFF

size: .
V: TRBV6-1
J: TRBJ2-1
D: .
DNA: TGTGCCAGCAGGATAGTGGGAAACCAAAACAATGAGCAGTTCTTC
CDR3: CASRIVGNQNNEQFF

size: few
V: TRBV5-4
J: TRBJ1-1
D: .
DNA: TGTGCCAGCAGCTTGCCCAGGGGTCGGGACACTGAAGCTTTCTTT
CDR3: CASSLPRGRDTEAFF

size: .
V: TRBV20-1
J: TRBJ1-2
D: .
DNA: TGCAGTGCTAGAGATTCCTTGACCCCACCGTATGGCTACACCTTC
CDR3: CSARDSLTPPYGYTF

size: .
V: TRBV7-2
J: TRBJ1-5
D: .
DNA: TGTGCCAGCAGCCCTTCAGCAGCCAATCAGCCCCAGCATTTT
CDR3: CASSPSAANQPQHF

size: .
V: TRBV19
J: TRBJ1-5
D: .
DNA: TGTGCCAGTAGTATGGGATATCAGCCCCAGCATTTT
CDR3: CASSMGYQPQHF

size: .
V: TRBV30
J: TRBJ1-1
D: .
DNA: TGTGCCTGGAGGACGCCCGGCCTGTGGGGCACTGAAGCTTTCTTT
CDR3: CAWRTPGLWGTEAFF

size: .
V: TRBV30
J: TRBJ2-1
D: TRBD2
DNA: TGTGCCTGGAGTGTAGGGAGGGGTTACAATGAGCAGTTCTTC
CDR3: CAWSVGRGYNEQFF

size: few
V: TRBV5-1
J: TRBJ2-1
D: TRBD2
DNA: TGCGCCAGCAGAGTCGGGACTAGCGCCTACAATGAGCAGTTCTTC
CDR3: CASRVGTSAYNEQFF

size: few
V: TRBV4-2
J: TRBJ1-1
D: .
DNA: TGTGCCAGCTCCCCCGGAGGGCCCGAAGCTTTCTTT
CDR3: CASSPGGPEAFF

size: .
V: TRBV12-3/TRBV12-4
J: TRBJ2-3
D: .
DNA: TGTGCCAGCAGTTTATTTTTACCCAACCGGGATACGCAGTATTTT
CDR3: CASSLFLPNRDTQYF

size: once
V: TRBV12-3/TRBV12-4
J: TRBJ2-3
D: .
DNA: TGTGCCAGCAGTTTAGGTTCCACAGATACGCAGTATTTT
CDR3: CASSLGSTDTQYF

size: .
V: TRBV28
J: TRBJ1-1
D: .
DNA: TGTGCCAGCAGTACACCCTGGACAGCTGAAGCTTTCTTT
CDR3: CASSTPWTAEAFF

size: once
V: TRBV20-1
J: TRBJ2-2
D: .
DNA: TGCAGTGCTTATACAGGGTCGGCCGGGGAGCTGTTTTTT
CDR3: CSAYTGSAGELFF

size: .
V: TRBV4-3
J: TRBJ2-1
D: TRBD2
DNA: TGCGCCAGCAGCCAAGGGCTAGCGGGAGTTGATGAGCAGTTCTTC
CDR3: CASSQGLAGVDEQFF

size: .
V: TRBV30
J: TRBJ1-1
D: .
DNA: TGTGCCTGGACCTGGGGCAATGAAGCTTTCTTT
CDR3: CAWTWGNEAFF

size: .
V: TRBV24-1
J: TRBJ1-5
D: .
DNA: TGTGCCACCAGTGAAGGTGCTCGGCAGCCCCAGCATTTT
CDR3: CATSEGARQPQHF

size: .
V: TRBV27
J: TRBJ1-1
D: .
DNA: TGTGCCAGCAGTTTCATAGGGTCCCACACTGAAGCTTTCTTT
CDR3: CASSFIGSHTEAFF

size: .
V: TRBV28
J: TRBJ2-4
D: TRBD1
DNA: TGTGCCAGCAGGGCCGGGACAGGCTACATAGCCAAAAACATTCAGTACTTC
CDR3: CASRAGTGYIAKNIQYF

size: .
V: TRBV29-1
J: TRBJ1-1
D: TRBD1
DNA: TGCAGCGTTGATGGAGGGGGCAACACTGAAGCTTTCTTT
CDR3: CSVDGGGNTEAFF

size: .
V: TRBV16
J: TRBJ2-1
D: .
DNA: TGTGCCAGCAGCCAATTGTGGCATGAGCAGTTCTTC
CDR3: CASSQLWHEQFF

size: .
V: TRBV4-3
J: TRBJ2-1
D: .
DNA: TGCGCCAGCAGCCTAAGGACCCTCGGGCGCGGGACGGCGGTGAGCTCCTACAATGAGCAGTTCTTC
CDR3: CASSLRTLGRGTAVSSYNEQFF

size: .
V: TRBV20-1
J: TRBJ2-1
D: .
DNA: TGCAGTGCTAGAGGAGGAAGGAATGAGCAGTTCTTC
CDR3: CSARGGRNEQFF

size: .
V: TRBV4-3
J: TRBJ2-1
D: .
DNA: TGCGCCAGCAGCCAAGACGAGGGGTGGTTCTCCAATGAGCAGTTCTTC
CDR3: CASSQDEGWFSNEQFF

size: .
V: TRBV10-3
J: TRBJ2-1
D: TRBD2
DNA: TGTGCCATCGGGGGACTAAATGAGCAGTTCTTC
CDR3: CAIGGLNEQFF

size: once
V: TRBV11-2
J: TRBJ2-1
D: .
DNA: TGTGCCAGCAGCCCGCATTTCTGGCAGGGGTTATACAATGAGCAGTTCTTC
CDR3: CASSPHFWQGLYNEQFF

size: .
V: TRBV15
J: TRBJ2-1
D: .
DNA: TGTGCCACCAGCAGAGATCGTAGGGGAAGTTACAATGAGCAGTTCTTC
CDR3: CATSRDRRGSYNEQFF

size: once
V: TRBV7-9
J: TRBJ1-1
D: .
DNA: TGTGCCAGCAGCTTACGGGGGGCGCGCACTGAAGCTTTCTTT
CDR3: CASSLRGARTEAFF

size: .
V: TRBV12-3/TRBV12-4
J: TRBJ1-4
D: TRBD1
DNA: TGTGCCAGCAGTCACGGACAGGGGACGGAGGAAAAACTGTTTTTT
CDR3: CASSHGQGTEEKLFF

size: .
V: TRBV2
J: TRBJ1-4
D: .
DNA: TGTGCCAGCAGTGGGACGACGGGAAATGAAAAACTGTTTTTT
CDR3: CASSGTTGNEKLFF

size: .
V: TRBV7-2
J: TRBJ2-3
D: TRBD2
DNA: TGTGCCCGCAGCTTCGCCGGGGGGGGGACAGATACGCAGTATTTT
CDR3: CARSFAGGGTDTQYF

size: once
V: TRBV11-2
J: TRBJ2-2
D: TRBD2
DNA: TGTGCCAGCAGCAATTGGACTAGCGGAGGGAACACCGGGGAGCTGTTTTTT
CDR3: CASSNWTSGGNTGELFF

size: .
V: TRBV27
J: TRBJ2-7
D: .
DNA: TGTGCCAGCAGACCCTCCTCTATCCACGAGCAGTACTTC
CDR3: CASRPSSIHEQYF

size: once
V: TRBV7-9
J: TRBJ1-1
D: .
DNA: TGTGCCAGCAGCTTAAGTTCAGGGAACACTGAAGCTTTCTTT
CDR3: CASSLSSGNTEAFF

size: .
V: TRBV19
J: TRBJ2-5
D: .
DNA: TGTGCCAGTAGTCCCGGCGGTTATCAAGAGACCCAGTACTTC
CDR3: CASSPGGYQETQYF

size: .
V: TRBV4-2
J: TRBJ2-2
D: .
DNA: TGTGCCAGCAGCCACCCTCCTGGAGGGGGGGGTAACACCGGGGAGCTGTTTTTT
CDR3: CASSHPPGGGGNTGELFF

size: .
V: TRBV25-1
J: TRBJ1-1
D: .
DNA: TGTGCCAGCAGTGAATCTAACACTGAAGCTTTCTTT
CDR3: CASSESNTEAFF

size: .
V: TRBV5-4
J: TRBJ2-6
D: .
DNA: TGTGCCAGCAGCTTACCGACACGACTCTCTGGGGCCAACGTCCTGACTTTC
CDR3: CASSLPTRLSGANVLTF

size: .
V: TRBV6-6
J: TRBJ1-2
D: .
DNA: TGTGCCAGCAGTTACTCGAGTGGCGGTGGCTACACCTTC
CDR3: CASSYSSGGGYTF

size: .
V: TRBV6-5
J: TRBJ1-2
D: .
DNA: TGTGCCAGCGGAATCGAAGGGGGTAACTATGGCTACACCTTC
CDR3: CASGIEGGNYGYTF